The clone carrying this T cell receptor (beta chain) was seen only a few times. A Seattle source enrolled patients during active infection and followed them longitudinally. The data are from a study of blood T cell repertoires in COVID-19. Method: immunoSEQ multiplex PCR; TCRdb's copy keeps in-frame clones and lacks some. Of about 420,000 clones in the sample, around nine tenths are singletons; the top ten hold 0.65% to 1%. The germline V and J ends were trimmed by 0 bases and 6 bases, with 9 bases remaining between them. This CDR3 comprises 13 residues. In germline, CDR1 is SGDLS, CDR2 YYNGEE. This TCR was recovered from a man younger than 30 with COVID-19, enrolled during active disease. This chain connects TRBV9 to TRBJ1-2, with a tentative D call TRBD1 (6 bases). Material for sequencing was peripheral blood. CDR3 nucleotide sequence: TGTGCCAGCAGCGTAGGGGCAGGGGATGGCTACACCTTC. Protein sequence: CASSVGAGDGYTF.